This T cell receptor beta chain emerged from a study of cytomegalovirus exposure and HLA in healthy donors. Whole-study findings and limits: Subsequent analysis found a tendency for first-cohort TCR clusters to co-occur within the 120 or so validation repertoires. Listed as cytomegalovirus-associated were more than 150 TCR beta chains.

In the case of this clone: Its antigen is undetermined.

Among the 120 subjects of the validation cohort, separate from the roughly 600-subject first cohort, were the donors. Sequencing used immunoSEQ multiplex PCR; TCRdb keeps in-frame clones, though not all of them. Here the sample spans more than 55,000 clones, roughly 94% being singletons. The sequence came from a woman younger than 35 in good health and CMV-seronegative. Sample: PBMCs.

This chain's CDR3 is CASSWRGYTF. The CDR3 DNA is TGTGCCAGCAGCTGGAGGGGCTACACCTTC. This chain connects TRBV27 to TRBJ1-2; D gene uncertain. Germline loops: CDR1 MNHEY, CDR2 SMNVEV (reference sequence). Trimming pared 6 bases from V and 8 bases from J, leaving 7 bases between. The CDR3 loop spans 10 amino acids.